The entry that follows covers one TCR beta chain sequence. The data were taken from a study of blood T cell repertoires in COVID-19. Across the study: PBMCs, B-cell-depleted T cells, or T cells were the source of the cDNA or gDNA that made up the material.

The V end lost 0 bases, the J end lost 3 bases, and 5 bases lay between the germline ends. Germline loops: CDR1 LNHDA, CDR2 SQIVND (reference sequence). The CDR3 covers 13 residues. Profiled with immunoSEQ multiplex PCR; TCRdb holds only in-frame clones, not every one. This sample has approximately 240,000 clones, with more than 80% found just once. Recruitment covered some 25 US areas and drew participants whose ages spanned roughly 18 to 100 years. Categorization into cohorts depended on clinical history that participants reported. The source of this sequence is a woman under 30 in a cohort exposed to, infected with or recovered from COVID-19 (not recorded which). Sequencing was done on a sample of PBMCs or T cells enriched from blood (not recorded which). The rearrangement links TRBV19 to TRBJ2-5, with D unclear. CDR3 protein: CASSIDLEETQYF. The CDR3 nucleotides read TGTGCCAGTAGTATAGATCTCGAAGAGACCCAGTACTTC.